The clone carrying this T cell receptor beta chain was observed a few times. Its antigen is currently unknown. Stem cell-like memory, regulatory, central memory and naive CD4+ cells were sorted via CD45RO/CCR7/CD25/CD127/CD95/CD27. Expressed TCRB transcripts were sequenced because the isolated RNA had all been reverse transcribed beforehand. Average reads for naive, central memory and regulatory T cell samples were some 3.9 million. Profiled with immunoSEQ multiplex PCR; TCRdb holds only in-frame clones, not every one. This sample yields some 410,000 clones, of which approximately 14% are seen a single time; roughly 0.04% belongs to the top ten. The data were taken from a study of beta chain features in type 1 diabetes. Study results and limitations: Reads derived from cDNA could over-represent cells showing high TCR expression. The VDJ junctions of type 1 diabetes patients carried fewer insertions and more deletions.

The TCR was taken from a young man in good health. Sequencing input: naive CD4+ T cells from blood.

DNA for the CDR3: TGTGCCAGCAGCCCGATGACAGGGTTGGTAGAGCAGTTCTTC. Residues: CASSPMTGLVEQFF. The gene calls are TRBV14 and TRBJ2-1; 7 bases fit TRBD1. V was clipped by 4 bases and J by 10 bases; unmatched bases: 10. CDR3 length equals 14 residues. Germline V gene data show CDR1 as SGHDN and CDR2 as FVKESK.